This T cell receptor (beta chain) comes out of a study of shared clonotypes between healthy human individuals. Memory CD4+ cells were the fraction left after CD45RA+ naive selection. Deletions cut 5 bases from V and 1 base from J, with 6 bases between. The length of the CDR3 is 13 residues. The germline CDR1 and CDR2 sequences are MNHEY and SMNVEV (reference sequence). Profiling relied on immunoSEQ multiplex PCR, and the TCRdb table lists in-frame clones only, not all of them. Among about 2 million clones listed, about 95% were seen once. Sample: naive CD4+ T cells sorted from blood. Stated subset: CD45RA+ positively selected. The TCR originated in a man aged 18 to 29 in good health. The gene calls are TRBV27 and TRBJ1-5; D not resolved. This chain's CDR3 is CASSRVSNQPQHF. The CDR3 coding sequence is TGTGCCAGCAGTAGGGTGAGCAATCAGCCCCAGCATTTT.